This passage covers 27 T cell receptor beta chains from one sample sequenced in a study of regulatory T cells in long-lasting Graves disease. TCR beta libraries were built with iRepertoire HTBI primers and Arm-PCR of CDR3 regions. MiXCR was run by TCRdb on the multiplex PCR reads, yielding one entry per CDR3 protein. The sample carries 300,000 to 500,000 distinct CDR3 sequences, around 21% recorded once. Described time point: persistent/refractory GD, antithyroid drugs over 5 years with positive TRAb. RNA isolated from PBMCs was used to make the TCR library. Sequences were derived from peripheral blood mononuclear cells (PBMCs), sampled when the disease was refractory, from a patient treated with antithyroid drugs. Receptors were obtained from a female donor with Graves disease.

The chain uses TRBV20-1 and TRBJ1-6; TRBD1 might be the D (5 bases). The CDR3 is 14 amino acids. The V end was cut by 8 bases, the J end by 6 bases, with 17 bases between. Germline V gene data show CDR1 as DFQATT and CDR2 as SNEGSKA (reference sequence). The CDR3 loop reads CSSPGGTSNSPLHF. In nucleotides, the CDR3 is TGCAGTTCCCCGGGAGGGACTAGTAATTCACCCCTCCACTTT.

This clonotype was counted many times. The V and J genes are TRBV30 and TRBJ2-2; D remains unclear. The CDR3 has 13 amino acids. CDR1 GTSNPN and CDR2 SVGIG come from the germline V gene (reference sequence). The V end was cut by 1 base, the J end by 1 base, with 4 bases between. The CDR3 DNA follows: TGTGCCTGGAGTGGAGGGAACACCGGGGAGCTGTTTTTT. Its protein is CAWSGGNTGELFF.

V and J are TRBV10-3 and TRBJ2-3, with D hard to call. Between the trimmed V and J ends, which lost 8 bases and 2 bases, there was a span of 8 bases. CDR3 length: 12 residues. CDR1 ENHRY and CDR2 SYGVKD come from the germline V gene. CDR3: CAIGRDTDTQYF. Written as DNA, the CDR3 is TGTGCCATCGGGCGAGACACAGATACGCAGTATTTT.

In this sample, this clonotype turned up many times. This chain links TRBV7-6 with TRBJ2-7; maybe TRBD2 (6 bases). V dropped 3 bases and J dropped 0 bases, with 15 bases sitting between them. The CDR3 runs 16 residues. Germline V gene data show CDR1 as SGHVS and CDR2 as FNYEAQ. CDR3 residues: CASSLGGGRDSYEQYF. The CDR3, as DNA: TGTGCCAGCAGCTTGGGGGGAGGACGAGACTCCTACGAGCAGTACTTC.

Ten or more counts support this clonotype. The genes are TRBV11-2 and TRBJ1-4; D is perhaps TRBD1 (5 bases). V shed 1 base and J shed 5 bases, with 8 bases lying between them. Germline loops: CDR1 SGHAT, CDR2 FQNNGV. The CDR3 covers 14 residues. CDR3 sequence reads: CASSLAGSNEKLFF. The CDR3 bases are TGTGCCAGCAGCTTAGCAGGGTCAAATGAAAAACTGTTTTTT.

This clonotype was seen more than once but under ten times. The chain has TRBV27 and TRBJ2-7; D gene unclear. Germline V gene sequence: CDR1 MNHEY, CDR2 SMNVEV (reference sequence). Trimming took off 2 bases at V and 4 bases at J, with 15 bases between the two ends. This CDR3 is built from 15 residues. This chain's CDR3 is CASSLRKSRGYEQYF. The CDR3 nucleotides are TGTGCCAGCAGTTTACGGAAAAGTAGAGGTTACGAGCAGTACTTC.

This sequence joins TRBV7-6 and TRBJ2-2, with D perhaps given as TRBD1 or TRBD2 (5 bases each). Looked up from germline, CDR1 is SGHVS and CDR2 is FNYEAQ. CDR3 length: 14 residues. The V end was cut by 6 bases, the J end by 5 bases, with 13 bases between. This CDR3 reads CASRRDVGTGELFF. The CDR3 nucleotides read TGTGCCAGCAGAAGGGACGTCGGAACCGGGGAGCTGTTTTTT.

The V gene is TRBV6-1, the J gene TRBJ1-6; perhaps TRBD1 as D (6 bases). V was shortened by 6 bases and J by 9 bases, with 18 bases between the two germline ends. CDR3 size: 15 residues. CDR1 is MNHNS and CDR2 is SASEGT in the germline V gene. This CDR3 reads CASSRGGVNGSPLHF. CDR3 nucleotide sequence: TGTGCCAGCAGCAGGGGAGGGGTGAATGGTTCACCCCTCCACTTT.

The CDR3 sequence: CASEFQGAHTEAFF. As DNA, the CDR3 is TGTGCCAGCGAATTCCAGGGGGCCCACACTGAAGCTTTCTTT. The genes are TRBV5-6 and TRBJ1-1; TRBD1 matches at 8 bases. Germline-derived CDR1 and CDR2 are SGHDT and YYEEEE. The CDR3 runs 14 residues. Losses at the gene ends were 7 bases for V and 3 bases for J; bases not matched to a gene: 8.

The sample holds many counts of this clonotype. The rearrangement joins TRBV11-2 to TRBJ2-5, with 12 bases fitting TRBD2. CDR1 and CDR2 from the germline V gene are SGHAT and FQNNGV. This CDR3 region has 14 residues. V was pared by 4 bases and J by 4 bases, with 1 base of the junction left unmatched. The chain's CDR3 is CASSSTSGRETQYF. The DNA of the CDR3 is TGTGCCAGCAGCTCGACTAGCGGGAGAGAGACCCAGTACTTC. Supplemented by reference TRBV11-2 and TRBJ2-5, the full variable domain reads EAGVAQSPRYKIIEKRQSVAFWCNPISGHATLYWYQQILGQGPKLLIQFQNNGVVDDSQLPKDRFSAERLKGVDSTLKIQPAKLEDSAVYLCASSSTSGRETQYFGPGTRLLVL.

This chain uses TRBV6-4 with TRBJ1-1; TRBD1 is a possible D gene (5 bases). Per the germline V gene, CDR1 is MRHNA and CDR2 is SNTAGT. Trimming left V 2 bases short and J 5 bases short, with 21 bases between. This CDR3 region has 17 residues. In DNA, the CDR3 is TGTGCCAGCAGTGACCCGGTCCCGGGACCTTTGTGGACTGAAGCTTTCTTT. This gives the protein CASSDPVPGPLWTEAFF.

The rearrangement joins TRBV7-8 to TRBJ1-1; 9 bases fit TRBD1. This CDR3 spans 16 amino acids. CDR1 SGHVS and CDR2 FQNEAQ come from the germline V gene. The V and J ends lost 2 bases and 1 base, in that order; junction bases with no gene match: 5. The CDR3 DNA is TGTGCCAGCAGCTTATTCTCGGGACAGGGGAACACTGAAGCTTTCTTT. Encoded protein: CASSLFSGQGNTEAFF.

This clonotype has at least ten counts. The CDR3 loop is CSVLREVATEAFF. The DNA for the CDR3 is TGCAGCGTTCTCAGGGAGGTTGCCACTGAAGCTTTCTTT. The V call is TRBV29-1, the J call TRBJ1-1; maybe TRBD1 (5 bases). V was trimmed by 5 bases and J by 4 bases, leaving 14 bases between them. This CDR3 is built from 13 residues. Germline V gene lookup returns CDR1 SQVTM and CDR2 ANQGSEA.

A word on this clonotype: A much larger clone sits a single nucleotide away, making a read error possible. The chain's CDR3 is CASSSALAALYEQYF. In nucleotides, the CDR3 is TGTGCCAGCAGCTCCGCACTAGCGGCTCTATACGAGCAGTACTTC. The chain combines TRBV7-2 with TRBJ2-7; TRBD2 matches 8 bases. V lost 4 bases, J lost 4 bases, and 9 bases stayed unmatched. This CDR3 is built from 15 residues. Germline assignment: CDR1 SGHTA and CDR2 FQGNSA. Filled out from reference TRBV7-2 and TRBJ2-7, the complete variable domain reads GAGVSQSPSNKVTEKGKDVELRCDPISGHTALYWYRQSLGQGLEFLIYFQGNSAPDKSGLPSDRFSAERTGGSVSTLTIQRTQQEDSAVYLCASSSALAALYEQYFGPGTRLTVT.

The sample holds many counts of this clonotype. The CDR3 nucleotides are TGTGCCAGCAGTTTAAACAGGGGGCCCAAAAACATTCAGTACTTC. Amino acids: CASSLNRGPKNIQYF. The chain employs TRBV12-3 or TRBV12-4 and TRBJ2-4; 9 bases match TRBD1. The CDR3 consists of 15 residues. V lost 2 bases and J lost 2; bases outside the gene matches: 1.

This clonotype was seen repeatedly, ten times or more. V is TRBV27 and J is TRBJ2-5, with a weak D call TRBD1 (5 bases). Germline V gene lookup returns CDR1 MNHEY and CDR2 SMNVEV (reference sequence). V was trimmed by 3 bases and J by 4 bases, leaving 15 bases between them. CDR3 length equals 15 residues. This CDR3 reads CASSFRQGGRETQYF. Here the CDR3 DNA reads TGTGCCAGCAGTTTTCGGCAGGGTGGAAGAGAGACCCAGTACTTC.

This clonotype was counted ten times or more. The chain carries TRBV12-5 and TRBJ1-4; no clear D. Trimming stripped 4 bases from V and 0 bases from J, with 12 bases between. This CDR3 spans 16 amino acids. From germline, CDR1 is LGHNT and CDR2 FRNRAP. The CDR3 DNA follows: TGTGCTAGTGGTTCGGGGAATCTAGCAACTAATGAAAAACTGTTTTTT. Translation: CASGSGNLATNEKLFF.

The V and J genes are TRBV7-9 and TRBJ1-3, with a weak D call TRBD1 (6 bases). Germline assignment: CDR1 SEHNR and CDR2 FQNEAQ (reference sequence). The CDR3 consists of 15 residues. The ends were cut back, 3 bases at V and 0 bases at J, with 9 bases in the middle. The CDR3 DNA is TGTGCCAGCAGCTTTGGACAGCCCTCTGGAAACACCATATATTTT. Protein product: CASSFGQPSGNTIYF.

The gene calls are TRBV19 and TRBJ1-2; D unclear. The CDR3 loop spans 17 amino acids. Germline V gene sequence: CDR1 LNHDA, CDR2 SQIVND (reference sequence). Trimming took 5 bases from V and 1 from J, leaving 20 bases between them. For the CDR3, the DNA is TGTGCCAGTAGTGTGGGCCCAGTCTTTGCCCTTAACTATGGCTACACCTTC. Encoded protein: CASSVGPVFALNYGYTF.

This clonotype occurred many times. The chain employs TRBV2 and TRBJ2-7; D possibly corresponds to TRBD2 (6 bases). With 3 bases removed from V and 3 bases from J, the gap between germline ends came to 9 bases. The CDR3 sequence is 13 residues long. CDR1 is SNHLY, CDR2 FYNNEI, per germline. This CDR3 is CASSDFGSYEQYF. For the CDR3, the DNA is TGTGCCAGCAGTGATTTCGGGAGCTACGAGCAGTACTTC.

This clonotype was detected ten times or more. This rearrangement joins TRBV12-3 or TRBV12-4 to TRBJ1-3; D not resolved. There are 12 residues in the CDR3. V was clipped by 5 bases and J by 4 bases, with 6 bases between them. CDR3 residues: CASSTGGNTIYF. In DNA, the CDR3 is TGTGCCAGCAGTACCGGGGGAAACACCATATATTTT.

This sequence joins TRBV28 and TRBJ2-3, with D tentatively TRBD1 (7 bases). Germline V gene sequence: CDR1 MDHEN, CDR2 SYDVKM. Trimming removed 11 bases from V and 2 bases from J, with 17 bases in between. This CDR3 has 14 amino acids. CDR3 nucleotide sequence: TGTGCCGCAGGGGGGTATCTTTTCACAGATACGCAGTATTTT. It yields the protein CAAGGYLFTDTQYF.

This clonotype was counted a few times. The CDR3 reads CASSTLLAGVFEQYF. DNA for the CDR3: TGTGCCAGCAGTACCTTACTAGCGGGAGTTTTCGAGCAGTACTTC. The chain uses TRBV28 and TRBJ2-7, with 11 positions matching TRBD2. CDR1 is MDHEN and CDR2 is SYDVKM in the germline V gene. J was trimmed by 6 bases and V by 5 bases; bases with no gene match: 9. There are 15 residues in the CDR3.

This clonotype was counted at least ten times. The gene calls are TRBV15 and TRBJ1-4; no clear D gene. Per the germline V gene, CDR1 is LNHNV and CDR2 is YYDKDF (reference sequence). Trimming cost V 1 base and J 9 bases, with 12 bases left between them. This CDR3 has 14 amino acids. For the CDR3, the DNA is TGTGCCACCAGCAGAGGCGGCGCCACGCAAAAACTGTTTTTT. It encodes CATSRGGATQKLFF.

This clonotype was seen at least ten times. The genes are TRBV7-2 and TRBJ2-7, with TRBD2 matching 8 bases. CDR1 SGHTA and CDR2 FQGNSA come from the germline V gene. The CDR3 covers 15 residues. V lost 1 base, J lost 5 bases, and 7 bases stayed unmatched. The CDR3 protein is CASSLGGLASNEQYF. In nucleotides, the CDR3 is TGTGCCAGCAGCTTAGGAGGACTAGCTAGCAACGAGCAGTACTTC.

This chain uses TRBV18 with TRBJ2-7, with 7 bases lining up with TRBD1. V lost 4 bases and J lost 6; bases outside the gene matches: 9. CDR3 length equals 14 residues. Germline CDR1 KGHSH, CDR2 LQKENI. CDR3 loop: CASSQDRSSSEQYF. CDR3 nucleotides: TGTGCCAGCTCACAGGACAGGTCATCGTCCGAGCAGTACTTC.

The chain joins TRBV7-2 to TRBJ2-7, with a tentative D call TRBD2 (5 bases). Trimming pared 9 bases from V and 5 bases from J, leaving 17 bases between. CDR1 is SGHTA, CDR2 FQGNSA, per germline. This CDR3 region has 13 residues. The CDR3 DNA is TGTGCCAGTTCCCCCGAGTCGGGGAACGAGCAGTACTTC. Translation gives CASSPESGNEQYF.